This T cell receptor beta chain is from a study of Ad26.COV2.S vaccination and SARS-CoV-2 variants. Study-wide results and caveats: Substantial response breadth was reportedly seen for spike-specific CD8+ and CD4+ T cells after vaccination. Recipients given vaccine exceeded placebo recipients in spike-specific TCR breadth. Possibly, TCR breadth and depth analyses underestimated total T cell responses.

Note on this clone: Its antigen is still unknown.

V was pared by 1 base and J by 3 bases, with 7 bases between. This CDR3 spans 14 amino acids. Per germline, CDR1 KGHSH and CDR2 LQKENI. Assay: immunoSEQ multiplex PCR; the TCRdb copy retains only in-frame clones and omits some. The sample lists around 270,000 clones, roughly 89% occurring once. Sample treatment: about 20 received Ad26.COV2.S at low or high dose, single or two shots; a few received placebo; per-sample allocation not given. Day 63 following the first vaccine or placebo injection was when the samples were taken. The TCR was taken from a person aged 18-65 years who received the Ad26.COV2.S COVID-19 vaccine or a placebo. The chain combines TRBV18 with TRBJ1-3; unclear D gene. The material sequenced was peripheral blood, taken in a trial of Ad26.COV2.S vaccine versus placebo. CDR3 sequence (DNA): TGTGCCAGCTCACCACAAACAGATGGAAACACCATATATTTT. Translated: CASSPQTDGNTIYF.